This T cell receptor beta chain was sequenced in a study of beta chain features in type 1 diabetes. Study context: All samples combined gave roughly 100 million sorted cells for examination.

The CDR3 length is 15 residues. Germline CDR1 is SGHAT and CDR2 is FQNNGV. The ends were cut back, 4 bases at V and 0 bases at J, with 12 bases in the middle. There was one heparinised blood draw per donor, averaging about 120 mL. Expressed TCRB transcripts were sequenced because the entire RNA isolate underwent reverse transcription. Generated by immunoSEQ multiplex PCR, the TCRdb table keeps only in-frame clones and is missing some. The sample has over 120,000 clones, about a tenth seen once. This clone was counted between two and nine times. The sequence was collected from a young man in good health. Material for sequencing was central memory CD4+ T cells from blood. This chain links TRBV11-2 with TRBJ1-2; D may be TRBD1 (5 bases). The CDR3 bases are TGTGCCAGCAGCTCAACCAGGGTCGCTAACTATGGCTACACCTTC. Its translation is CASSSTRVANYGYTF.